This T cell receptor (beta chain) was observed in a study of cytomegalovirus exposure and HLA in healthy donors. Study findings and constraints: Some TCR beta chains (around 160 of them) were listed as cytomegalovirus-associated. Under in vitro conditions, a few CMV-associated chains were confirmed as specific for CMV antigens. First-cohort TCR clusters tended to co-occur in the roughly 130 validation repertoires, a later analysis found.

Profiled with immunoSEQ multiplex PCR; TCRdb holds only in-frame clones, not every one. The table has approximately 200,000 clones, 88% seen once. The CDR3 runs to 15 residues. With 4 bases removed from V and 7 bases from J, the gap between germline ends came to 20 bases. Germline V lookup: CDR1 MDHEN, CDR2 SYDVKM. This clone was seen a single time. As yet, its antigen is unknown. Material for sequencing was PBMCs. The genes are TRBV28 and TRBJ2-7; D possibly corresponds to TRBD1 (6 bases). This TCR derives from a woman in her late teens or twenties in good health and CMV-seronegative. In DNA form, the CDR3 reads TGTGCCAGCAGTTCCCAGGAAACGGGAAGGGGGGAGCAGTACTTC. Protein sequence: CASSSQETGRGEQYF.